This T cell receptor (beta chain) originates from a study of T-cell reconstitution after alpha-beta-depleted transplantation in children. Trimming removed 2 bases at V and 15 bases at J, with 17 bases between. The germline CDR1 and CDR2 sequences are MDHEN and SYDVKM. The CDR3 is made up of 13 amino acids. Unique molecular identifiers were incorporated when the TCRbeta library was constructed. Using its own MiXCR run on the PCR reads, TCRdb lists one record per CDR3 protein. The sample has 190,000 or so distinct CDR3 sequences, around 7% seen once; the top ten hold 3% to 3.5%. Ten or more counts support this clonotype.

This sequence was found in a human donor who donated a stem cell graft to a child with Wiskott-Aldrich syndrome. The chain has TRBV28 and TRBJ2-1; D is unresolved. The specimen comprised PBMCs from the stem cell graft donor, sampled from the stem cell graft. CDR3 amino acids: CASSLIADSLGFF. The CDR3 DNA follows: TGTGCCAGCAGTTTAATCGCCGATTCCCTAGGGTTCTTC.